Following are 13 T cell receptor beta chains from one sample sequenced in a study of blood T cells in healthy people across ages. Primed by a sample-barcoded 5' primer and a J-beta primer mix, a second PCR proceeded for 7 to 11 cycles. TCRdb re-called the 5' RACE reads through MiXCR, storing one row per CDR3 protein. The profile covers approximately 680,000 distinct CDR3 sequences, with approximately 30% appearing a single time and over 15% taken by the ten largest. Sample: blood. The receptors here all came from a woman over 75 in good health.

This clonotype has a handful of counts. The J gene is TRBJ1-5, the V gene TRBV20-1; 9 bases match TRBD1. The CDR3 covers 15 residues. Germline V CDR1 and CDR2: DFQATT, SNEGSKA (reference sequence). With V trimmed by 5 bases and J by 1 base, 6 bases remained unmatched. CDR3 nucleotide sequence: TGCAGTGCTGCGGACAGGGGCGGGAGCAATCAGCCCCAGCATTTT. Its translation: CSAADRGGSNQPQHF.

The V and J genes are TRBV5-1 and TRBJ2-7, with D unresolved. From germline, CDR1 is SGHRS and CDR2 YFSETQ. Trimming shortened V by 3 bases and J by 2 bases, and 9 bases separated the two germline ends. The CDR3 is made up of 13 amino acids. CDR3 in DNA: TGCGCCAGCAGCTGGTACGGAGCCTACGAGCAGTACTTC. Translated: CASSWYGAYEQYF.

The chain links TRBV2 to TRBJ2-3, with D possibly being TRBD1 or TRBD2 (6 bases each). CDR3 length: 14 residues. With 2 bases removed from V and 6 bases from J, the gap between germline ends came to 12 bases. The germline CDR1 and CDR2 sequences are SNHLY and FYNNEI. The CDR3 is CASSETVGGDTQYF. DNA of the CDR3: TGTGCCAGCAGTGAAACCGTCGGGGGCGATACGCAGTATTTT.

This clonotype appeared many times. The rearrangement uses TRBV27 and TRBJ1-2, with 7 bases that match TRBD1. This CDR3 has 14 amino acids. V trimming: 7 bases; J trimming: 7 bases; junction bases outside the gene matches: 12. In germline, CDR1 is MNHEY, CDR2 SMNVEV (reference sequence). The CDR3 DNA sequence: TGTGCCAGCAAAAACACAGGGGTGCTGAGTGGCTACACCTTC. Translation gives CASKNTGVLSGYTF.

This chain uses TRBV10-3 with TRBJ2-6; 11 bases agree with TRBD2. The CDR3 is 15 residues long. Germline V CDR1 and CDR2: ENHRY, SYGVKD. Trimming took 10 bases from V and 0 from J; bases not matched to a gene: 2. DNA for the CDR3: TGTGCCACGACTAGCGGGGACTCTGGGGCCAACGTCCTGACTTTC. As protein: CATTSGDSGANVLTF.

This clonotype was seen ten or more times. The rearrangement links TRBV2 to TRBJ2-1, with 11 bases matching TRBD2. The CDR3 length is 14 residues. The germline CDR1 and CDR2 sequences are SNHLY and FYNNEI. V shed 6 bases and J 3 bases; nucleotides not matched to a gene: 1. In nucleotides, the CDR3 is TGTGCCAGCAGGACTAGCGGGGTCTACAATGAGCAGTTCTTC. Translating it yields CASRTSGVYNEQFF.

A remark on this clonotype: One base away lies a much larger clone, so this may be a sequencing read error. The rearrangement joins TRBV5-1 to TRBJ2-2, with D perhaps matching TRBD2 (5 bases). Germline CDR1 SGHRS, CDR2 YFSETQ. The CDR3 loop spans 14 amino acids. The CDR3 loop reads CASSSVLGTGERFF. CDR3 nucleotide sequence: TGCGCCAGCAGCTCCGTTTTGGGCACCGGGGAGCGGTTTTTT.

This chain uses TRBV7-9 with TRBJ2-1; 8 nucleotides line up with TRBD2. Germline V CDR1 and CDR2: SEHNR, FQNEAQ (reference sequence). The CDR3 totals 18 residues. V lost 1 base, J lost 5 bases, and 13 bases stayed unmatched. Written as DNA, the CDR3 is TGTGCCAGCAGCTTAGATAGGAGGAGTAGCGGGATTCACAATGAGCAGTTCTTC. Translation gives CASSLDRRSSGIHNEQFF.

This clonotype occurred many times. CDR3 protein: CASSSGRFRYGYTF. In DNA, the CDR3 is TGTGCCAGCAGCTCAGGGAGATTCCGATATGGCTACACCTTC. V and J are TRBV5-5 and TRBJ1-2, with D maybe TRBD1 (5 bases). The CDR3 is 14 residues long. In germline, CDR1 is SGHKS, CDR2 YYEKEE (reference sequence). The V end was cut by 3 bases, the J end by 5 bases, with 14 bases between.

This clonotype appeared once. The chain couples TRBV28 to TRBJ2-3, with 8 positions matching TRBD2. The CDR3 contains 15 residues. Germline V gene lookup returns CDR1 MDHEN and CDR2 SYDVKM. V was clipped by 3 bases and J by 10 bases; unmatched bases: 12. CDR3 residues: CASSFRGLEGEAQYF. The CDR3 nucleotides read TGTGCCAGCAGTTTCCGGGGACTAGAGGGGGAGGCGCAGTATTTT.

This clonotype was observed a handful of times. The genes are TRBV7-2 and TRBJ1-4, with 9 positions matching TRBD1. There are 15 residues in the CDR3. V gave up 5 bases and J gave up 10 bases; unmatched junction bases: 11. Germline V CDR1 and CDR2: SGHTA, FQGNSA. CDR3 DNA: TGTGCCAGCAGCCCTAGGACAGGGGAGAGGGGAAAACTGTTTTTT. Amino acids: CASSPRTGERGKLFF.

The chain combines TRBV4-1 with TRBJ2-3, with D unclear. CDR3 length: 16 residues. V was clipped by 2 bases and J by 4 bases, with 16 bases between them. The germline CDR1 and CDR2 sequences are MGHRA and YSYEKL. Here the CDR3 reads CASSQLDLVSADTQYF. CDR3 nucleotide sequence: TGCGCCAGCAGCCAACTAGACCTCGTGTCGGCAGATACGCAGTATTTT.

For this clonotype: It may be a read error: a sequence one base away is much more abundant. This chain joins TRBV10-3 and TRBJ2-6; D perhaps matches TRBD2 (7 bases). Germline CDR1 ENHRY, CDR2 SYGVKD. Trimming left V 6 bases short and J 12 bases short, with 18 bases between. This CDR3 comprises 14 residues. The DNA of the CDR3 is TGTGCCATCAGGGGAGGGGGGGCCTTCTCCGTCCTGACTTTC. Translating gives CAIRGGGAFSVLTF.